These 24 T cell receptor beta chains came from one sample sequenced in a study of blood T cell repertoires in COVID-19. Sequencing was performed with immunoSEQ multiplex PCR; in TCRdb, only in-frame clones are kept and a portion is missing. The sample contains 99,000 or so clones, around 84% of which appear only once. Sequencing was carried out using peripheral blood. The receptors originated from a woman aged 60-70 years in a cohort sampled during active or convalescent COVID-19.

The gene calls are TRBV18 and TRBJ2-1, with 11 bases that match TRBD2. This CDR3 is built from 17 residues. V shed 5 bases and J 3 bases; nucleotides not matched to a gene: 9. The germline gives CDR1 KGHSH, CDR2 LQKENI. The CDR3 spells CASSYGTSGYNYNEQFF. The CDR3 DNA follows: TGTGCCAGCTCATATGGGACTAGCGGCTATAACTACAATGAGCAGTTCTTC. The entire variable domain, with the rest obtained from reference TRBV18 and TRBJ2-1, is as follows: NAGVMQNPRHLVRRRGQEARLRCSPMKGHSHVYWYRQLPEEGLKFMVYLQKENIIDESGMPKERFSAEFPKEGPSILRIQQVVRGDSAAYFCASSYGTSGYNYNEQFFGPGTRLTVL.

The CDR3 coding sequence is TGTGCCAGCAGTCAGGAAAACTACGAGCAGTACTTC. Translating gives CASSQENYEQYF. The chain is built from TRBV2 and TRBJ2-7; D gene ambiguous. Germline V gene sequence: CDR1 SNHLY, CDR2 FYNNEI. The CDR3 has 12 residues. The V gene lost 5 bases and the J gene lost 3 bases, with 8 bases spanning the gap.

The CDR3 region is CAISATSASTDTQYF. The CDR3 nucleotides read TGTGCCATCAGCGCCACTAGTGCTAGCACAGATACGCAGTATTTT. This chain connects TRBV10-3 to TRBJ2-3; possibly TRBD2 for D (5 bases). V lost 6 bases to trimming and J lost 0 bases, with 13 bases between them. The CDR3 extends over 15 amino acids. The germline V gene has CDR1 ENHRY and CDR2 SYGVKD.

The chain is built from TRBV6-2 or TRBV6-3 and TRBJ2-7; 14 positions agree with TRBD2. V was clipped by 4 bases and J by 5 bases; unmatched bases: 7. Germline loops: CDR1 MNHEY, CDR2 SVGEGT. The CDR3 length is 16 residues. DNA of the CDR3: TGTGCCAGCAGTTTTGGACTAGCGGGGGGTCAAAACGAGCAGTACTTC. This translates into CASSFGLAGGQNEQYF.

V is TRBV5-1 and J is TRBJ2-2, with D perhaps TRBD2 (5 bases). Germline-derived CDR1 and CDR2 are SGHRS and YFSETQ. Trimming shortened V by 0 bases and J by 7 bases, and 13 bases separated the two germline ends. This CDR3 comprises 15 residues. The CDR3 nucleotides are TGCGCCAGCAGCTTGGAAGGTGGACTTGGCGGGGAGCTGTTTTTT. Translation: CASSLEGGLGGELFF.

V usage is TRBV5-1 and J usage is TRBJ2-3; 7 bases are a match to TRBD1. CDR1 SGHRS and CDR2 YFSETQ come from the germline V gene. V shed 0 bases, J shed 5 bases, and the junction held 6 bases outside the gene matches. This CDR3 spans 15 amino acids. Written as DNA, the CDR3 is TGCGCCAGCAGCTTGGCCGGGCAGGGGGTAGATACGCAGTATTTT. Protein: CASSLAGQGVDTQYF.

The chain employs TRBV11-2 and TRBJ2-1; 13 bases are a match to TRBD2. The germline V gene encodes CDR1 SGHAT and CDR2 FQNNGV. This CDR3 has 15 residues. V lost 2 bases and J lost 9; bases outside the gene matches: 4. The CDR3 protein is CASSLTSGGATEQFF. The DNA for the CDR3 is TGTGCCAGCAGCTTAACTAGCGGGGGGGCCACTGAGCAGTTCTTC.

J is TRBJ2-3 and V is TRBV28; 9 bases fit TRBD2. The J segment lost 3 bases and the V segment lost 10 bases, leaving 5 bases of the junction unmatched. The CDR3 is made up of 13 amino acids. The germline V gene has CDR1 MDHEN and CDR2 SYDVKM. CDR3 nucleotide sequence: TGTGCCACCGCTAGCGGGACGACAGATACGCAGTATTTT. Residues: CATASGTTDTQYF.

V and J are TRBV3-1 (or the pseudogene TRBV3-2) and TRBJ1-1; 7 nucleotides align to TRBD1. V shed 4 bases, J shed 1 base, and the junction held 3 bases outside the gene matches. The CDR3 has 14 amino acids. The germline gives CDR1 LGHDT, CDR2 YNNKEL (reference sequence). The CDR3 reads CASSRGTANTEAFF. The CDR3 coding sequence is TGTGCCAGCAGCCGCGGGACAGCGAACACTGAAGCTTTCTTT.

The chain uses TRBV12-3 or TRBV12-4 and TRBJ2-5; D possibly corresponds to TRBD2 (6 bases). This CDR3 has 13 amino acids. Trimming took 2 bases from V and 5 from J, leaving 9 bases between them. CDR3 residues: CASSLRGKETQYF. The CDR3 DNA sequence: TGTGCCAGCAGTTTACGGGGGAAGGAGACCCAGTACTTC.

CDR3 in DNA: TGTGCCAGCAGCTTGGGACCGGGTAGCAATCAGCCCCAGCATTTT. It is translated as CASSLGPGSNQPQHF. This chain uses TRBV5-4 with TRBJ1-5; no firm D call. The CDR3 is 15 amino acids. V was clipped by 0 bases and J by 0 bases, with 7 bases between them. Germline values: CDR1 SGHNT, CDR2 YYREEE (reference sequence). Full variable domain (rest looked up from reference TRBV5-4 and TRBJ1-5): ETGVTQSPTHLIKTRGQQVTLRCSSQSGHNTVSWYQQALGQGPQFIFQYYREEENGRGNFPPRFSGLQFPNYSSELNVNALELDDSALYLCASSLGPGSNQPQHFGDGTRLSIL.

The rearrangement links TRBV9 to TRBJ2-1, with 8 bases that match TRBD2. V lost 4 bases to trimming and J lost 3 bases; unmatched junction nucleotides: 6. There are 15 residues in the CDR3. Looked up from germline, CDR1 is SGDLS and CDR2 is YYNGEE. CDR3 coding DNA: TGTGCCAGCAGCCGGGGGGGAAGCCTCTACAATGAGCAGTTCTTC. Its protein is CASSRGGSLYNEQFF.

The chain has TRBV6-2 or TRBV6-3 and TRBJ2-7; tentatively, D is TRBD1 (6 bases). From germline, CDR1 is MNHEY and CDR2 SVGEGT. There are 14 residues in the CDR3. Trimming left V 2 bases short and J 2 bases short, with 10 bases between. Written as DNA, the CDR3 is TGTGCCAGCAGTTACGCACAGGGACCCTACGAGCAGTACTTC. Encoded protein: CASSYAQGPYEQYF.

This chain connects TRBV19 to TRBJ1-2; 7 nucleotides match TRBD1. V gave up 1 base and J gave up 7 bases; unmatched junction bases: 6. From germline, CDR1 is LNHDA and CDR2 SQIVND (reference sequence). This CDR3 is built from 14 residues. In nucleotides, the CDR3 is TGTGCCAGTAGTATAGCGAACAGGGGTCGTGGCTACACCTTC. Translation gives CASSIANRGRGYTF.

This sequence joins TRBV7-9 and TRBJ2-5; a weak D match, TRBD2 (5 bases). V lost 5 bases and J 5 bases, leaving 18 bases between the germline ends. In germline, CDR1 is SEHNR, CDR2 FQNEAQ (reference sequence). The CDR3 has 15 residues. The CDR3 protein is CASSTRGYTGETQYF. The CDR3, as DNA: TGTGCCAGCAGCACAAGAGGGTACACCGGGGAGACCCAGTACTTC.

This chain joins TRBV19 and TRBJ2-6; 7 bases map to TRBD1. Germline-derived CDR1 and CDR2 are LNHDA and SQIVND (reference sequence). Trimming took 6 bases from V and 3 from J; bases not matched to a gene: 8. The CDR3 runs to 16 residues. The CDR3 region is CASSVPRGLGANVLTF. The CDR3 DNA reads TGTGCCAGTAGCGTCCCGAGGGGGCTTGGGGCCAACGTCCTGACTTTC. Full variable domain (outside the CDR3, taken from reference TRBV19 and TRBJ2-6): DGGITQSPKYLFRKEGQNVTLSCEQNLNHDAMYWYRQDPGQGLRLIYYSQIVNDFQKGDIAEGYSVSREKKESFPLTVTSAQKNPTAFYLCASSVPRGLGANVLTFGAGSRLTVL.

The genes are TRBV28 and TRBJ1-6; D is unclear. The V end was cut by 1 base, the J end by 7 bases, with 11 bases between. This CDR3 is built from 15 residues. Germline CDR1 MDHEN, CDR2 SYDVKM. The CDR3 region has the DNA TGTGCCAGCAGTTTATTTCGGCCGGGGAATTCACCCCTCCACTTT. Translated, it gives CASSLFRPGNSPLHF.

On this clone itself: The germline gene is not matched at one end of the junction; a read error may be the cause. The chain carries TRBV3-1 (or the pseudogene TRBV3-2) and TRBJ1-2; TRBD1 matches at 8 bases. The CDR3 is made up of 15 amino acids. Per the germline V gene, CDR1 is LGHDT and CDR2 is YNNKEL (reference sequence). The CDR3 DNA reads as TGTGCCAGCACCCAAGGGGCCGACAGGGGTCGTGGCTACACCTTC. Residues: CASTQGADRGRGYTF.

The CDR3, as DNA: TGTGCCTGGAGCCCGTTGAGGGCTGGAAACACCATATATTTT. It yields the protein CAWSPLRAGNTIYF. The chain has TRBV30 and TRBJ1-3, with D unclear. Germline loops: CDR1 GTSNPN, CDR2 SVGIG (reference sequence). CDR3 length equals 14 residues. V was pared by 3 bases and J by 2 bases, with 11 bases between.

The CDR3 spells CASSFTAGDTIYF. CDR3 bases: TGTGCCAGCAGCTTCACAGCGGGGGACACCATATATTTT. This rearrangement joins TRBV7-6 to TRBJ1-3; maybe TRBD1 (5 bases). Germline loops: CDR1 SGHVS, CDR2 FNYEAQ. This CDR3 spans 13 amino acids. The V end lost 3 bases, the J end lost 8 bases, and 11 bases lay between the germline ends. Full variable domain (missing parts from reference TRBV7-6 and TRBJ1-3): GAGVSQSPRYKVTKRGQDVALRCDPISGHVSLYWYRQALGQGPEFLTYFNYEAQQDKSGLPNDRFSAERPEGSISTLTIQRTEQRDSAMYRCASSFTAGDTIYFGEGSWLTVV.

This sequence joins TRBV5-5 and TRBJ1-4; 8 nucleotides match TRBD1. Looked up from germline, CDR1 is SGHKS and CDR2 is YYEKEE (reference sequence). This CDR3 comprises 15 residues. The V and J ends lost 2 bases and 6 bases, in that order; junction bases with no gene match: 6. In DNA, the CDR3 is TGTGCCAGCAGCTTTTTAGACAGGGGTGATGAAAAACTGTTTTTT. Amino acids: CASSFLDRGDEKLFF.

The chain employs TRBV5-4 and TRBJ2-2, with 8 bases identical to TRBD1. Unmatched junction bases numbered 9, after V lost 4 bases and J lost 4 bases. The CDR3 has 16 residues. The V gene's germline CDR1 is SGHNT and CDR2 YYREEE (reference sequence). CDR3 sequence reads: CASSIRGGQVTGELFF. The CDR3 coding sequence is TGTGCCAGCAGCATAAGAGGGGGACAGGTCACCGGGGAGCTGTTTTTT.

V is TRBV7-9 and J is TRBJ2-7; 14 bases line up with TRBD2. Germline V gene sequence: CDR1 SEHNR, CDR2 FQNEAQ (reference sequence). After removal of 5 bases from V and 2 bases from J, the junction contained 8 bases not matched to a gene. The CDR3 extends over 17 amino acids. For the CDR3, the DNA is TGTGCCAGCAGCCCGGGACTAGCGGGGGTCCGTACCTACGAGCAGTACTTC. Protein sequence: CASSPGLAGVRTYEQYF.

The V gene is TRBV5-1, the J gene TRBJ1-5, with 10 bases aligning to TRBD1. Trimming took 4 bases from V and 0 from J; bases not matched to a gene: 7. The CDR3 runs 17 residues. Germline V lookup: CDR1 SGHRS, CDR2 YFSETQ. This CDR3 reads CASSPGTGAYSNQPQHF. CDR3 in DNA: TGCGCCAGCAGCCCCGGGACAGGGGCCTATAGCAATCAGCCCCAGCATTTT. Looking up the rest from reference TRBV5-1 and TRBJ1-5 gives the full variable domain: KAGVTQTPRYLIKTRGQQVTLSCSPISGHRSVSWYQQTPGQGLQFLFEYFSETQRNKGNFPGRFSGRQFSNSRSEMNVSTLELGDSALYLCASSPGTGAYSNQPQHFGDGTRLSIL.